The next 19 T cell receptor beta chains were all read from a single sample in a study of T cell responses to AZD1222 COVID-19 vaccine. Repertoires were generated with immunoSEQ multiplex PCR, while TCRdb's copy carries only in-frame clones and drops some. The data show about 200,000 clones, about 90% seen once. Material: peripheral blood, obtained on day 0 of AZD1222 vaccination. Receptors originate from an adult in good health.

V gene TRBV2 combines with J gene TRBJ1-1; D unclear. The germline V gene encodes CDR1 SNHLY and CDR2 FYNNEI. V was clipped by 4 bases and J by 2 bases, with 5 bases between them. The CDR3 is made up of 12 amino acids. The CDR3 spells CASSVLNTEAFF. The DNA of the CDR3 is TGTGCCAGCAGTGTGCTAAACACTGAAGCTTTCTTT.

This clone was picked up a small number of times. The rearrangement links TRBV5-4 to TRBJ2-5; maybe TRBD1 (6 bases). The germline CDR1 and CDR2 sequences are SGHNT and YYREEE (reference sequence). This CDR3 is built from 13 residues. Trimming cost V 3 bases and J 5 bases, with 11 bases left between them. The CDR3 sequence: CASSSQGWETQYF. The CDR3 nucleotides read TGTGCCAGCAGCTCACAGGGTTGGGAGACCCAGTACTTC. Full variable domain (remainder filled in from reference TRBV5-4 and TRBJ2-5): ETGVTQSPTHLIKTRGQQVTLRCSSQSGHNTVSWYQQALGQGPQFIFQYYREEENGRGNFPPRFSGLQFPNYSSELNVNALELDDSALYLCASSSQGWETQYFGPGTRLLVL.

V is TRBV19 and J is TRBJ1-2, with TRBD1 matching over 7 bases. Unmatched junction bases numbered 11, after V lost 7 bases and J lost 6 bases. The CDR3 runs 14 residues. CDR1 is LNHDA, CDR2 SQIVND, per germline (reference sequence). The CDR3 nucleotides are TGTGCCAGTAACGTACAGGGGTTACCTGATGGCTACACCTTC. Translation: CASNVQGLPDGYTF.

This sequence joins TRBV7-3 and TRBJ1-1, with D maybe TRBD1 (5 bases). CDR1 is SGHTA, CDR2 FQGTGA, per germline. There are 13 residues in the CDR3. V gave up 8 bases and J gave up 0 bases, with 10 bases separating them. CDR3 sequence (DNA): TGTGCCAGCCAACTGGGACTGAACACTGAAGCTTTCTTT. Amino acid sequence: CASQLGLNTEAFF.

The rearrangement joins TRBV24-1 to TRBJ1-2; D uncertain. The CDR3 contains 12 residues. Trimming pared 0 bases from V and 8 bases from J, leaving 6 bases between. Per the germline V gene, CDR1 is KGHDR and CDR2 is SFDVKD. For the CDR3, the DNA is TGTGCCACCAGTGATTTGCGTGGGGGCTACACCTTC. This encodes CATSDLRGGYTF.

V is TRBV5-4 and J is TRBJ1-5, with 7 bases fitting TRBD1. The V gene's germline CDR1 is SGHNT and CDR2 YYREEE (reference sequence). V was pared by 2 bases and J by 4 bases, with 12 bases of the junction left unmatched. There are 17 residues in the CDR3. The CDR3 here is CASSFPKYRGKNQPQHF. In nucleotides, the CDR3 is TGTGCCAGCAGCTTCCCTAAATACAGGGGCAAAAATCAGCCCCAGCATTTT.

The V call is TRBV19, the J call TRBJ1-2; no reliable D call. V lost 10 bases and J 0 bases, leaving 21 bases between the germline ends. The CDR3 is made up of 16 amino acids. Per germline, CDR1 LNHDA and CDR2 SQIVND (reference sequence). Here the CDR3 reads CATSPTAVSPNYGYTF. The CDR3 DNA is TGTGCCACCAGCCCGACGGCCGTATCTCCTAACTATGGCTACACCTTC.

The chain joins TRBV5-4 to TRBJ2-2; no firm D call. V lost 3 bases and J lost 3, with 9 bases in between. This CDR3 comprises 14 residues. Looked up from germline, CDR1 is SGHNT and CDR2 is YYREEE (reference sequence). The CDR3 sequence: CASSSVRDTGELFF. CDR3 DNA: TGTGCCAGCAGCTCGGTACGAGACACCGGGGAGCTGTTTTTT.

The chain has TRBV6-5 and TRBJ1-4; D remains unclear. The CDR3 spans 14 residues. V lost 7 bases to trimming and J lost 4 bases, with 13 bases between them. Germline CDR1 is MNHEY and CDR2 is SVGAGI. The CDR3 here is CASTRLFGNEKLFF. Written as DNA, the CDR3 is TGTGCCAGCACCAGACTTTTCGGTAATGAAAAACTGTTTTTT.

This chain uses TRBV15 with TRBJ1-4; D might be TRBD1 (6 bases). The germline gives CDR1 LNHNV, CDR2 YYDKDF (reference sequence). The CDR3 loop spans 16 amino acids. V shed 1 base and J shed 10 bases, with 19 bases lying between them. The CDR3 DNA sequence: TGTGCCACCAGCAGAGCTAGGGACACCTCCGGCGGAAAACTGTTTTTT. This gives the protein CATSRARDTSGGKLFF.

The chain employs TRBV27 and TRBJ2-1; either TRBD1 or TRBD2 may supply D (5 bases each). Germline V gene data show CDR1 as MNHEY and CDR2 as SMNVEV (reference sequence). CDR3 size: 14 residues. The V and J ends lost 4 bases and 8 bases respectively, with 15 bases between them. DNA of the CDR3: TGTGCCAGCAGTTCCCGGGGCGCCGGCGATGAGCAGTTCTTC. Protein product: CASSSRGAGDEQFF.

The V and J genes are TRBV12-3 or TRBV12-4 and TRBJ2-1, with 7 bases identical to TRBD2. The junction had 3 bases not matched to a gene; V was cut back by 3 bases and J by 7 bases. CDR3 length equals 13 residues. The CDR3 bases are TGTGCCAGCAGTTTGTCACTAGCGAATGAGCAGTTCTTC. It codes for CASSLSLANEQFF.

This chain links TRBV19 with TRBJ1-4; a weak D match, TRBD1 (6 bases). The CDR3 contains 16 residues. In germline, CDR1 is LNHDA, CDR2 SQIVND (reference sequence). The V gene lost 5 bases and the J gene lost 0 bases, with 13 bases spanning the gap. The CDR3 protein is CASSLRGAATNEKLFF. The DNA for the CDR3 is TGTGCCAGTAGTCTTAGGGGGGCAGCAACTAATGAAAAACTGTTTTTT.

This rearrangement joins TRBV5-1 to TRBJ2-1, with TRBD1 as a possible D gene (6 bases). The CDR3 has 16 amino acids. Trimming stripped 0 bases from V and 0 bases from J, with 10 bases between. Germline V gives CDR1 SGHRS, CDR2 YFSETQ. The CDR3 is CASSLGQGNSYNEQFF. The CDR3 DNA sequence: TGCGCCAGCAGCTTGGGGCAGGGGAACTCCTACAATGAGCAGTTCTTC. The variable domain in full, with the rest retrieved from reference TRBV5-1 and TRBJ2-1, is KAGVTQTPRYLIKTRGQQVTLSCSPISGHRSVSWYQQTPGQGLQFLFEYFSETQRNKGNFPGRFSGRQFSNSRSEMNVSTLELGDSALYLCASSLGQGNSYNEQFFGPGTRLTVL.

This chain joins TRBV7-9 and TRBJ2-6; D is ambiguous. The CDR3 consists of 15 residues. The V gene lost 8 bases and the J gene lost 0 bases, with 11 bases spanning the gap. The germline V gene encodes CDR1 SEHNR and CDR2 FQNEAQ (reference sequence). The CDR3, as DNA: TGTGCCAGCTTGCAACTCGGCTCTGGGGCCAACGTCCTGACTTTC. It specifies CASLQLGSGANVLTF.

The rearrangement links TRBV4-1 to TRBJ1-2; D uncertain. Trimming took off 0 bases at V and 8 bases at J, with 10 bases between the two ends. The CDR3 is 13 residues long. Germline-derived CDR1 and CDR2 are MGHRA and YSYEKL. CDR3 sequence: CASSQDLARGYTF. In nucleotides, the CDR3 is TGCGCCAGCAGCCAAGATCTGGCCCGCGGCTACACCTTC.

Only a few counts were recorded for this clone. J is TRBJ2-7 and V is TRBV30, with unresolved D. CDR1 is GTSNPN, CDR2 SVGIG, per germline (reference sequence). Trimming stripped 2 bases from V and 1 base from J, with 6 bases between. This CDR3 is 12 amino acids long. The CDR3 here is CAWSPISYEQYF. The DNA of the CDR3 is TGTGCCTGGAGTCCGATTTCCTACGAGCAGTACTTC.

V usage is TRBV6-5 and J usage is TRBJ1-2, with D unresolved. This CDR3 comprises 15 residues. The V gene's germline CDR1 is MNHEY and CDR2 SVGAGI. V gave up 6 bases and J gave up 9 bases, with 23 bases separating them. The CDR3 nucleotides read TGTGCCAGCAGCCGCGGAACCGAAATGGCGGTCAGCTACACCTTC. The encoded protein is CASSRGTEMAVSYTF.

This clone was observed a single time. The chain carries TRBV6-2 or TRBV6-3 and TRBJ1-1; a weak D match, TRBD1 (6 bases). The CDR3 has 12 amino acids. Germline assignment: CDR1 MNHEY and CDR2 SVGEGT. V lost 6 bases and J 6 bases, leaving 11 bases between the germline ends. The CDR3 coding sequence is TGTGCCAGCAGCCGGGGGCTCGCTGAAGCTTTCTTT. Translated: CASSRGLAEAFF.